These T cell receptor beta chains were read from a single sample in a study of CD8 T cells in Susac syndrome. TCRdb re-called the immunoSEQ multiplex PCR reads through MiXCR, storing one row per CDR3 protein. The sample has hundreds of thousands of distinct CDR3 sequences; approximately 85% are singletons. Sequenced sample: CD8+ T cells from PBMCs. The receptors derive from a human donor with multiple sclerosis. CDR3s include the opening cysteine and the closing phenylalanine or tryptophan. The order of the fields is CDR3 protein, V gene.

CDR3 protein: CASSQGGQGVLQFF; V gene: TRBV4-1
CDR3 protein: CSALLTSVVDEQFF; V gene: TRBV20-1
CDR3 protein: CASSPFRGRSATEAFF; V gene: TRBV5-6
CDR3 protein: CASSFYLGPTTEAFF; V gene: TRBV13
CDR3 protein: CASGFSVGSYGYTF; V gene: TRBV12-5
CDR3 protein: CSARDLGGTDYHEQYF; V gene: TRBV20-1
CDR3 protein: CAISDAPSGRTDTQYF; V gene: TRBV10-3
CDR3 protein: CAIRLSLEAAADTQYF; V gene: TRBV10-3
CDR3 protein: CASSPRGEGYEQYF; V gene: TRBV4-2
CDR3 protein: CSARLAAQSTYEQYF; V gene: TRBV20-1
CDR3 protein: CASSSGRTGDYYGYTF; V gene: TRBV5-1
CDR3 protein: CASSYSDRGNTEAFF; V gene: TRBV6-5
CDR3 protein: CASSQWLVAYEQYF; V gene: TRBV4-1
CDR3 protein: CASSYEGIAGGPGTQYF; V gene: TRBV6-5
CDR3 protein: CASSISAGGGQPQHF; V gene: TRBV19
CDR3 protein: CASSPTRGRESYGYTF; V gene: TRBV27
CDR3 protein: CASSLPGTGGDNEQFF; V gene: TRBV27
CDR3 protein: CASSIPGQRSCGYTF; V gene: TRBV21-1
CDR3 protein: CASSYRGGYPEAFF; V gene: TRBV19
CDR3 protein: CASSMTTGNTEAFF; V gene: TRBV19
CDR3 protein: CATLTGAAGGYTF; V gene: TRBV2
CDR3 protein: CASSLYGGYEQYF; V gene: TRBV27
CDR3 protein: CASSYGYEQYF; V gene: TRBV5-1
CDR3 protein: CATHESSGVGTEAFF; V gene: TRBV19
CDR3 protein: CASTPLVSWEQYF; V gene: TRBV28
CDR3 protein: CASRSGPSYNEQFF; V gene: TRBV27
CDR3 protein: CASSRSGGGVYNEQFF; V gene: TRBV21-1
CDR3 protein: CACRDISLDTQYF; V gene: TRBV30
CDR3 protein: CASSIRTGSIEAFF; V gene: TRBV19
CDR3 protein: CAIRDGFYEQYF; V gene: TRBV10-3
CDR3 protein: CASSLGAIHTDTQYF; V gene: TRBV27
CDR3 protein: CASRDTMNTEAFF; V gene: TRBV2
CDR3 protein: CASSVTDYTGELFF; V gene: TRBV6-4
CDR3 protein: CASSQDEGGRPEAFF; V gene: TRBV14
CDR3 protein: CASSGLGLAIYF; V gene: TRBV6-1
CDR3 protein: CASSLGLAGAEQFF; V gene: TRBV7-3
CDR3 protein: CASSLSGQGNTYEQYF; V gene: TRBV27
CDR3 protein: CASITAVGETQYF; V gene: TRBV27
CDR3 protein: CASSQDRQDNSPLHF; V gene: TRBV4-2
CDR3 protein: CASSLSIGTGIEKLFF; V gene: TRBV4-1
CDR3 protein: CASSYSTLTGTRSYEQYF; V gene: TRBV6-5
CDR3 protein: CASSQRLAGAEDTQYF; V gene: TRBV4-1